This entry is about one T cell receptor beta chain. This clonotype was observed many times. The antigen it binds to is not known. Qualities for individual bases were not recorded, and no much larger clone is one base off. Libraries were constructed by RT-PCR. The run used an Illumina HiSeq 2500. The public reads were run again by TCRdb, first through fastp at Q25 and then through MiXCR, and only productive beta chains were kept. Here each entry gathers all rows of one CDR3 protein and keeps the most common genes and DNA. The sample table contains 550,000 to 800,000 distinct CDR3 sequences; only one count was recorded for around 14% of them. The top ten clones comprise roughly 11% of the sample. The record originates from a study of response to subunit inactivated influenza vaccine (dated by TCRdb to the late 2010s). About the full investigation: To follow how T cells responded to a trivalent subunit inactivated influenza vaccine, the researchers relied on deep quantitative profiling of the T cell receptor repertoire.

Paper-wide results and their limitations: The authors suggested that each seasonal influenza vaccination may recruit only a limited number of new T cells.

After removal of 0 bases from V and 1 base from J, the junction retains 8 bases not matched to a gene. The CDR3 starts with the cysteine, ends with the phenylalanine, and has 16 residues. The entry retains the CDR3 DNA only, 48 bases that are in frame from base 1. CDR1 SQVTM and CDR2 ANQGSEA are derived from the germline V gene. This specimen was PBMCs from blood, taken 11 to 12 days after vaccination. This receptor was obtained from a man aged 50-60 years who received an inactivated influenza vaccine. Donor details come from another sample of the same person, matched by shared clones. In this chain, TRBV29-1 is recombined with TRBJ2-7, and TRBD1 matches 8 of the central bases. The nucleotides read TGCAGCGTTGAAGATATGGCAGGGGGCCTATCCTACGAGCAGTACTTC. This gives the protein CSVEDMAGGLSYEQYF.